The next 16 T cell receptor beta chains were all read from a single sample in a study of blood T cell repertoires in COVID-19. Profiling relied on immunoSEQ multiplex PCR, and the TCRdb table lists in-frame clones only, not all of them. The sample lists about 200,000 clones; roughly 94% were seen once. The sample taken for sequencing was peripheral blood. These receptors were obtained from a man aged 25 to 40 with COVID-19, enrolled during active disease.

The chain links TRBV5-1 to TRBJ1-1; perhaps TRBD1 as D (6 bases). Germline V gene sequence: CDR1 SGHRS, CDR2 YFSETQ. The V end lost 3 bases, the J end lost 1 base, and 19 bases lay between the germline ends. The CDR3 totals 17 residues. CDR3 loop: CASSWVSLTGSNTEAFF. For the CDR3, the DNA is TGCGCCAGCAGCTGGGTTTCTTTGACAGGCTCGAACACTGAAGCTTTCTTT.

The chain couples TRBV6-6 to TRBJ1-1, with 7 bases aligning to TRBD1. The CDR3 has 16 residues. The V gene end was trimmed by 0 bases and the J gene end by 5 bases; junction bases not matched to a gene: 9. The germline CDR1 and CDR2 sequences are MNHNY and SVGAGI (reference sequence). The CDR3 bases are TGTGCCAGCAGTTACTCGAGGAAGGGGGCGAGAACTGAAGCTTTCTTT. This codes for CASSYSRKGARTEAFF.

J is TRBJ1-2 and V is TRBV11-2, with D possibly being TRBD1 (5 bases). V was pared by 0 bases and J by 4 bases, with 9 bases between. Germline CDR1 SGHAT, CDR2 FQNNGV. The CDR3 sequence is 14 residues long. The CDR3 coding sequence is TGTGCCAGCAGCTTAGATCGGCAGGGCTATGGCTACACCTTC. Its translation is CASSLDRQGYGYTF.

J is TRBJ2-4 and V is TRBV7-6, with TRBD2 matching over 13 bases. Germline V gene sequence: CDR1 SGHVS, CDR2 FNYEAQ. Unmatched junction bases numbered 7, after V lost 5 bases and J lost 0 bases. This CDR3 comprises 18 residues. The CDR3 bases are TGTGCCAGCAGCCCGGGACTAGCGGGGACCCTAGCCAAAAACATTCAGTACTTC. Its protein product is CASSPGLAGTLAKNIQYF.

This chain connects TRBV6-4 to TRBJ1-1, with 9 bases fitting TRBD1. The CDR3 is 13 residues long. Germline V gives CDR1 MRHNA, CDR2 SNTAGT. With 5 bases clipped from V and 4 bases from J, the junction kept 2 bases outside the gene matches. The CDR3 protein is CASSSTGGTEAFF. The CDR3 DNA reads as TGTGCCAGCAGTTCGACAGGGGGCACTGAAGCTTTCTTT.

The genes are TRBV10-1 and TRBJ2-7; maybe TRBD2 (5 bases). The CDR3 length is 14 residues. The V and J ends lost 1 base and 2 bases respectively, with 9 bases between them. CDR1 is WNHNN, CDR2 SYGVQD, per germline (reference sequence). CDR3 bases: TGCGCCAGCAGTGAGTATCGGGGAACCTACGAGCAGTACTTC. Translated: CASSEYRGTYEQYF.

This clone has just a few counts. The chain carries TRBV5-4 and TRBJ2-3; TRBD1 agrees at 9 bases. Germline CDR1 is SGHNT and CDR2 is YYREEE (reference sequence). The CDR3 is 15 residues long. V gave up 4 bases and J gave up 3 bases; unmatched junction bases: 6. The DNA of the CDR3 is TGTGCCAGCAGCCCAGACAGGGGGAAGACAGATACGCAGTATTTT. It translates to CASSPDRGKTDTQYF.

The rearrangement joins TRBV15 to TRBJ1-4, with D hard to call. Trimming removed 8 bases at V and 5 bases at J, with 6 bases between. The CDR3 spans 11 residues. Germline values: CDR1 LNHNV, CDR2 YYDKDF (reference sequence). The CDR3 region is CATSKNEKLFF. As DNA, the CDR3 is TGTGCCACCTCCAAAAATGAAAAACTGTTTTTT.

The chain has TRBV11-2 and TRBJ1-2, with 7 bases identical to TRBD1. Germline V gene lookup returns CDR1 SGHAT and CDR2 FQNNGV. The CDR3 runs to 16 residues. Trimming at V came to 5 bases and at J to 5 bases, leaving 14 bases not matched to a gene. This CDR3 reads CASSLLSTGPLYGYTF. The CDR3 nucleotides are TGTGCCAGCAGCCTACTCTCGACAGGGCCCCTATATGGCTACACCTTC.

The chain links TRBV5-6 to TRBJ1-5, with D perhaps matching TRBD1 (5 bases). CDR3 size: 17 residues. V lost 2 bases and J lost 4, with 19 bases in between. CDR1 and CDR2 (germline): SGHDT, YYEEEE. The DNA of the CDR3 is TGTGCCAGCAGCTTTCGGGGGTCCTCGGTGGGGAATCAGCCCCAGCATTTT. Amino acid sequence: CASSFRGSSVGNQPQHF.

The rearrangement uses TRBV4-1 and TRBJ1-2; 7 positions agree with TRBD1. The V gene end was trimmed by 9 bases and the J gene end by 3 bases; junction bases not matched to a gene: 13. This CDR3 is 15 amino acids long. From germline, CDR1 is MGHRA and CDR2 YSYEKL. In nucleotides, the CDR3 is TGCGCCAGTAAATACAGGGGAGATTTAGACTATGGCTACACCTTC. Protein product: CASKYRGDLDYGYTF.

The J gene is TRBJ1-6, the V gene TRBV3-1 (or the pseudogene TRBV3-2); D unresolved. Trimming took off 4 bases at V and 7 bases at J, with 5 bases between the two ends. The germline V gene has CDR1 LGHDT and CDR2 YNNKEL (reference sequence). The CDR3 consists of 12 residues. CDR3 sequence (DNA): TGTGCCAGCAGCCCCACAAATTCACCCCTCCACTTT. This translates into CASSPTNSPLHF.

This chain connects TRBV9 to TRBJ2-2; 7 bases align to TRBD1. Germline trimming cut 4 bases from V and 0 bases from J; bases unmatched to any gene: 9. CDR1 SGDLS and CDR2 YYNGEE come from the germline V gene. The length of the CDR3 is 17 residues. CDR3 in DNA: TGTGCCAGCAGCTCCCGGGACGGGACAGCGAACACCGGGGAGCTGTTTTTT. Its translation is CASSSRDGTANTGELFF.

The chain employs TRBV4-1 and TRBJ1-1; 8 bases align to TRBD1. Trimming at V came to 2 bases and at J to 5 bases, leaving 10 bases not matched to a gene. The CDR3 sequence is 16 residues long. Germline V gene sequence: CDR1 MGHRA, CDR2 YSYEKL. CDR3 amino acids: CASSQPRTGKITEAFF. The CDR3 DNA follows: TGCGCCAGCAGCCAACCCAGGACAGGGAAAATTACTGAAGCTTTCTTT.

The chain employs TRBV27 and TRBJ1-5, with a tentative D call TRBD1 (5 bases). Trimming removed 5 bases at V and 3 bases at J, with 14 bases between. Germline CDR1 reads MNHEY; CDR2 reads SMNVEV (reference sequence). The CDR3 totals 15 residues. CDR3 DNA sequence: TGTGCCAGCAGTCCCGTTCCAGGGTTCAATCAGCCCCAGCATTTT. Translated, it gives CASSPVPGFNQPQHF.

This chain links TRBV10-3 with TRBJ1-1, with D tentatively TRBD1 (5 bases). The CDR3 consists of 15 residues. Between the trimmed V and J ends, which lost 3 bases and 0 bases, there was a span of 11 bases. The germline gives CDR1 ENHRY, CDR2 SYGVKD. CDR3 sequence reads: CAISDLNRMNTEAFF. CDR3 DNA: TGTGCCATCAGTGATTTGAACAGGATGAACACTGAAGCTTTCTTT.